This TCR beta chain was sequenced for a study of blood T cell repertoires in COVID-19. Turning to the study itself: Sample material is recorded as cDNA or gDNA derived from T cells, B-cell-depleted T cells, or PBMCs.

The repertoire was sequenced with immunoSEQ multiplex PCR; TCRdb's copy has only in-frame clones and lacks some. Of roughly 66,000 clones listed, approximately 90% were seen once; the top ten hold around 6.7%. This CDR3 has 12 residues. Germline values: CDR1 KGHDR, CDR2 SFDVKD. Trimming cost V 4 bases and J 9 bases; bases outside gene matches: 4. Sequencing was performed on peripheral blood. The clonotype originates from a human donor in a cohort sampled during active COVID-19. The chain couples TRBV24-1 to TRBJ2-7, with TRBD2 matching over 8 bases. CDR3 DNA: TGTGCCACCAGTGAAGGCGGGAGGTTGCAGTACTTC. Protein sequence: CATSEGGRLQYF.